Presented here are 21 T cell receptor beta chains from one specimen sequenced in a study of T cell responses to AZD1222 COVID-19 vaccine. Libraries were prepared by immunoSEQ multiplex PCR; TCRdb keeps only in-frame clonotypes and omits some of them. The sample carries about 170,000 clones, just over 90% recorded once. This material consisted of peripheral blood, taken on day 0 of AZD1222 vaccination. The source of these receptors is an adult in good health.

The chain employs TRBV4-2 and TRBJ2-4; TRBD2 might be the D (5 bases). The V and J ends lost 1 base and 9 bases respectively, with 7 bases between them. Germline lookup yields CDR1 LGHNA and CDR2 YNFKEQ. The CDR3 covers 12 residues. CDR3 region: CASSQGGGIQYF. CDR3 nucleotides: TGTGCCAGCAGCCAAGGAGGAGGCATTCAGTACTTC.

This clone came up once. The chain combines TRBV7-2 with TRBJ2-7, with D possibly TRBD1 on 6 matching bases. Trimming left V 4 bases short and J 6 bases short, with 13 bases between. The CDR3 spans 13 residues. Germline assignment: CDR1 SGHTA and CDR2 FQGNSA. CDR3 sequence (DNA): TGTGCCAGCAGCTCCGACTCGACAGGCGAGCAGTACTTC. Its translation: CASSSDSTGEQYF.

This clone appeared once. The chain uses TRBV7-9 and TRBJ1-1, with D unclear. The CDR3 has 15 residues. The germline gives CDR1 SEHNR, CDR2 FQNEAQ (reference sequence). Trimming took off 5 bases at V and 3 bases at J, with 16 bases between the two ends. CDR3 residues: CASSDEVGPHTEAFF. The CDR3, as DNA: TGTGCCAGCAGCGACGAGGTAGGGCCGCACACTGAAGCTTTCTTT.

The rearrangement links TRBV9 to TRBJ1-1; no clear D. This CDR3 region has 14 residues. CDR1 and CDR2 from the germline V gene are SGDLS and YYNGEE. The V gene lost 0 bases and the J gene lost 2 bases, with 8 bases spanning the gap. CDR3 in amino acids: CASSVGPGNTEAFF. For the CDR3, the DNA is TGTGCCAGCAGCGTAGGACCGGGAAACACTGAAGCTTTCTTT. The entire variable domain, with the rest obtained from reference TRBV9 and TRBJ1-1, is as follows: DSGVTQTPKHLITATGQRVTLRCSPRSGDLSVYWYQQSLDQGLQFLIQYYNGEERAKGNILERFSAQQFPDLHSELNLSSLELGDSALYFCASSVGPGNTEAFFGQGTRLTVV.

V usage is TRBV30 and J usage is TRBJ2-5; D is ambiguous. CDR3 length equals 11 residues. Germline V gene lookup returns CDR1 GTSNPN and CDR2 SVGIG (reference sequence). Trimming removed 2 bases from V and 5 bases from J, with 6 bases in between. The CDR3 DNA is TGTGCCTGGAGTCCCAAGGAGACCCAGTACTTC. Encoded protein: CAWSPKETQYF.

The CDR3 reads CASSPPAMGASNEKLFF. CDR3 in DNA: TGTGCCAGCTCACCGCCTGCGATGGGGGCGTCTAATGAAAAACTGTTTTTT. The chain is built from TRBV18 and TRBJ1-4; TRBD1 is a possible D gene (6 bases). Germline V lookup: CDR1 KGHSH, CDR2 LQKENI. The V end was cut by 3 bases, the J end by 3 bases, with 17 bases between. The CDR3 is 17 residues long.

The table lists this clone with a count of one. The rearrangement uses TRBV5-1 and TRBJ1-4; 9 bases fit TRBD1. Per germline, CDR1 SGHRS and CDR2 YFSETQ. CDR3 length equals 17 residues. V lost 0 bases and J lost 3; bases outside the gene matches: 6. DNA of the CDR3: TGCGCCAGCAGCTTGGCCACAGGGGGCGTGGCTAATGAAAAACTGTTTTTT. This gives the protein CASSLATGGVANEKLFF.

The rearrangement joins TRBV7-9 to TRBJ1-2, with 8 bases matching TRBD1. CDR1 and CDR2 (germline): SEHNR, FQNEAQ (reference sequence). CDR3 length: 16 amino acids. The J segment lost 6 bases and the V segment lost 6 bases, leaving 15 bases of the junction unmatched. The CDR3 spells CASSSSRDRLGNGYTF. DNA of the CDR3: TGTGCCAGCAGTTCTAGCCGGGACAGGCTGGGGAATGGCTACACCTTC.

CDR3 DNA sequence: TGTGCCAGCAGCATACCACAGGGGGCGGGGGAAAAACTGTTTTTT. It yields the protein CASSIPQGAGEKLFF. The V gene is TRBV7-8, the J gene TRBJ1-4; 9 bases line up with TRBD1. Germline values: CDR1 SGHVS, CDR2 FQNEAQ. This CDR3 has 15 amino acids. V gave up 5 bases and J gave up 8 bases; unmatched junction bases: 9.

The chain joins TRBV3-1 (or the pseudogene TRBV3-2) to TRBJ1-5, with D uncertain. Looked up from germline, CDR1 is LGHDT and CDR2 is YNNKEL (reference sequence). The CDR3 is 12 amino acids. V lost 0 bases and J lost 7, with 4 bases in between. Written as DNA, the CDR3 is TGTGCCAGCAGCCAAGATGCCCAGCCCCAGCATTTT. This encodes CASSQDAQPQHF.

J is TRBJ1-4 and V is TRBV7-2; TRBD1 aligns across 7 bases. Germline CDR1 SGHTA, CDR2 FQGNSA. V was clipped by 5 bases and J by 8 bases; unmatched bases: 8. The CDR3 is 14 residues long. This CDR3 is CASSTRTGAEKLFF. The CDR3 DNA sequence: TGTGCCAGCAGCACCCGGACAGGCGCCGAAAAACTGTTTTTT.

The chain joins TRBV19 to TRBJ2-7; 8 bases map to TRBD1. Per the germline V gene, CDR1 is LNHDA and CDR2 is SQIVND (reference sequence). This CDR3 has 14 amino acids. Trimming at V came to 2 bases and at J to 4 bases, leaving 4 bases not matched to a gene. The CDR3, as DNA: TGTGCCAGTAGTATACAGGGGGCCGGGTACGAGCAGTACTTC. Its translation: CASSIQGAGYEQYF.

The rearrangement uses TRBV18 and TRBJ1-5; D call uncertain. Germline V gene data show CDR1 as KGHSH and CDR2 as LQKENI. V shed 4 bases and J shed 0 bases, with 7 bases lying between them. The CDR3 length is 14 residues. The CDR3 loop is CASSLGYSNQPQHF. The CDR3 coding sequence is TGTGCCAGCTCACTCGGTTATAGCAATCAGCCCCAGCATTTT. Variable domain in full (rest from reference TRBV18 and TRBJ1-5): NAGVMQNPRHLVRRRGQEARLRCSPMKGHSHVYWYRQLPEEGLKFMVYLQKENIIDESGMPKERFSAEFPKEGPSILRIQQVVRGDSAAYFCASSLGYSNQPQHFGDGTRLSIL.

CDR3: CASSFIAGRRYTGELFF. CDR3 nucleotides: TGTGCCAGCAGCTTTATAGCGGGGCGTCGATACACCGGGGAGCTGTTTTTT. The chain recombines TRBV7-2 with TRBJ2-2, with 8 nucleotides matching TRBD2. The CDR3 contains 17 residues. The germline gives CDR1 SGHTA, CDR2 FQGNSA. With V trimmed by 3 bases and J by 3 bases, 9 bases remained unmatched.

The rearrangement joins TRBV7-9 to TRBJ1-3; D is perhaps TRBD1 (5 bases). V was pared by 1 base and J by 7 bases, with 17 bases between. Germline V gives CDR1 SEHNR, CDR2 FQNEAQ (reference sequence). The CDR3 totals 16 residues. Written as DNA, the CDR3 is TGTGCCAGCAGCTTAGTTCAGGGAGCCTCCCCGAACACCATATATTTT. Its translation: CASSLVQGASPNTIYF.

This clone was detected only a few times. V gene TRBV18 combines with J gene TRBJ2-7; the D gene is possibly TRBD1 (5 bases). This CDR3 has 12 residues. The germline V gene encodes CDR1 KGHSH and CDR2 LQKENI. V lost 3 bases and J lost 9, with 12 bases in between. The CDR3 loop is CASSPTAFGQYF. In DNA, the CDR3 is TGTGCCAGCTCACCGACAGCGTTCGGGCAGTACTTC. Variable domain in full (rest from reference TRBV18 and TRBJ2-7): NAGVMQNPRHLVRRRGQEARLRCSPMKGHSHVYWYRQLPEEGLKFMVYLQKENIIDESGMPKERFSAEFPKEGPSILRIQQVVRGDSAAYFCASSPTAFGQYFGPGTRLTVT.

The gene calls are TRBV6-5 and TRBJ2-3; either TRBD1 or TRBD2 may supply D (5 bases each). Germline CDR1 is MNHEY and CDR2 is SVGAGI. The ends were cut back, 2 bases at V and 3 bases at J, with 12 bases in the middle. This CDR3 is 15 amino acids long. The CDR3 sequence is CASSYGGQTTDTQYF. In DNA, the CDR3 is TGTGCCAGCAGTTACGGGGGTCAGACGACAGATACGCAGTATTTT.

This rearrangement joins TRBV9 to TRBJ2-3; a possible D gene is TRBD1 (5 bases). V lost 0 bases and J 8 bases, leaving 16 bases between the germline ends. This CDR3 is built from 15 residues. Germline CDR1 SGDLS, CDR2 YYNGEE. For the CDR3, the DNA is TGTGCCAGCAGCGTAGCTACGAGGCAGGGTGGTACGCAGTATTTT. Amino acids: CASSVATRQGGTQYF.

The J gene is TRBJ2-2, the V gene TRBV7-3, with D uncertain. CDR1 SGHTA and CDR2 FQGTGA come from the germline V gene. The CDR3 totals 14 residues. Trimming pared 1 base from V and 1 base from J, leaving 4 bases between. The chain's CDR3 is CASSLNQNTGELFF. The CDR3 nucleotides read TGTGCCAGCAGCTTAAACCAGAACACCGGGGAGCTGTTTTTT.

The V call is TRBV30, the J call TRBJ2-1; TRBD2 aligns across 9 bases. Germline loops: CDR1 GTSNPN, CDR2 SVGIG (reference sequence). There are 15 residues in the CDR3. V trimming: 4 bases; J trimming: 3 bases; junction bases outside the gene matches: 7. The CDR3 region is CAWTGGGADYNEQFF. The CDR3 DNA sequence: TGTGCCTGGACGGGCGGGGGGGCAGACTACAATGAGCAGTTCTTC.

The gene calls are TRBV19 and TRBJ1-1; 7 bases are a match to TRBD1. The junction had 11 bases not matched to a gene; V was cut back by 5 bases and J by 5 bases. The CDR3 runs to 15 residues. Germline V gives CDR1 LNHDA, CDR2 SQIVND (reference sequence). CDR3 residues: CASSPGTVLYTEAFF. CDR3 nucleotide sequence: TGTGCCAGTAGTCCAGGGACAGTACTTTATACTGAAGCTTTCTTT.